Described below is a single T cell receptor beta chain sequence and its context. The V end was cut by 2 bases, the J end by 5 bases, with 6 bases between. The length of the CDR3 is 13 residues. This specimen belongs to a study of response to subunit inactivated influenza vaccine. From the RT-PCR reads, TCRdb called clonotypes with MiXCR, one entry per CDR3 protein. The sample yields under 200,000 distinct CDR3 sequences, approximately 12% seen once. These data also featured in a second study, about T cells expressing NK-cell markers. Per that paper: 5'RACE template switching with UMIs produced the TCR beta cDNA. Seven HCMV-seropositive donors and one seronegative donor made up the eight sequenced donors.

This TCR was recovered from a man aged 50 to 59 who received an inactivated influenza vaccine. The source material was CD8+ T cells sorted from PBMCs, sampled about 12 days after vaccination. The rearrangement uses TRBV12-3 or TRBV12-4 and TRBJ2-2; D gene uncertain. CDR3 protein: CASSLLATGELFF. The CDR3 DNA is TGTGCCAGCAGTTTATTGGCAACCGGGGAGCTGTTTTTT.